This is a list of T cell receptor beta chains from one sample in a study of blood T cell repertoires in COVID-19. Profiled with immunoSEQ multiplex PCR; TCRdb holds only in-frame clones, not every one. The sample carries around 160,000 clones, around 80% recorded once. Sequencing was performed on peripheral blood. The receptors were sampled from a woman at least 80 years old with acute or convalescent COVID-19. CDR3s include the opening cysteine and the closing phenylalanine or tryptophan. Each record gives: V gene, J gene, D gene, clone size, CDR3 protein, CDR3 DNA. The D gene is left open where the match is weak. The size of a clone is reported for some rows only, either as once, few or many, or as a class for expanded clones.

V gene: TRBV21-1
J gene: TRBJ1-1
D gene: -
clone size: -
CDR3 protein: CASSKGQGAGGYFF
CDR3 DNA: TGTGCCAGCAGCAAAGGACAGGGGGCCGGCGGATATTTCTTT

V gene: TRBV7-9
J gene: TRBJ2-3
D gene: -
clone size: -
CDR3 protein: CASSLRGISTDTQYF
CDR3 DNA: TGTGCCAGCAGCTTACGGGGGATAAGCACAGATACGCAGTATTTT

V gene: TRBV2
J gene: TRBJ2-2
D gene: -
clone size: -
CDR3 protein: CATRDTGFLSGELFF
CDR3 DNA: TGTGCCACCAGAGATACAGGGTTCTTGTCCGGGGAGCTGTTTTTT

V gene: TRBV29-1
J gene: TRBJ2-1
D gene: TRBD2
clone size: -
CDR3 protein: CSAGGGSPPRNEQFF
CDR3 DNA: TGCAGCGCCGGGGGGGGGTCCCCGCCCAGGAATGAGCAGTTCTTC

V gene: TRBV5-6
J gene: TRBJ2-1
D gene: TRBD2
clone size: -
CDR3 protein: CASSAGLAGSYNEQFF
CDR3 DNA: TGTGCCAGCAGCGCGGGACTAGCGGGGAGTTACAATGAGCAGTTCTTC

V gene: TRBV11-2
J gene: TRBJ1-2
D gene: TRBD1
clone size: few
CDR3 protein: CASSLAGGSGYTF
CDR3 DNA: TGTGCCAGCAGCTTAGCAGGGGGCAGTGGCTACACCTTC

V gene: TRBV5-8
J gene: TRBJ2-2
D gene: -
clone size: -
CDR3 protein: CASSLQRLDGELFF
CDR3 DNA: TGTGCCAGCAGCTTGCAGCGTTTGGACGGGGAGCTGTTTTTT

V gene: TRBV6-1
J gene: TRBJ1-1
D gene: -
clone size: -
CDR3 protein: CASSEFSDSLNTEAFF
CDR3 DNA: TGTGCCAGCAGTGAATTTTCGGACAGTCTGAACACTGAAGCTTTCTTT

V gene: TRBV7-2
J gene: TRBJ2-5
D gene: TRBD2
clone size: -
CDR3 protein: CASSLGTSGRLETQYF
CDR3 DNA: TGTGCCAGCAGCTTAGGAACTAGCGGGAGGTTAGAGACCCAGTACTTC

V gene: TRBV5-5
J gene: TRBJ1-5
D gene: -
clone size: -
CDR3 protein: CASSPGANQPQHF
CDR3 DNA: TGTGCCAGCAGCCCCGGAGCCAATCAGCCCCAGCATTTT

V gene: TRBV3-1/TRBV3-2
J gene: TRBJ2-5
D gene: -
clone size: -
CDR3 protein: CASSQGAQSQETQYF
CDR3 DNA: TGTGCCAGCAGCCAAGGGGCGCAGTCCCAAGAGACCCAGTACTTC

V gene: TRBV7-2
J gene: TRBJ2-2
D gene: -
clone size: -
CDR3 protein: CASSPDRRTNGELFF
CDR3 DNA: TGTGCCAGCAGCCCGGACAGACGTACGAACGGGGAGCTGTTTTTT

V gene: TRBV9
J gene: TRBJ1-3
D gene: -
clone size: once
CDR3 protein: CASSVNWGGSGNTIYF
CDR3 DNA: TGTGCCAGCAGCGTAAATTGGGGCGGCTCTGGAAACACCATATATTTT

V gene: TRBV15
J gene: TRBJ1-1
D gene: TRBD1
clone size: -
CDR3 protein: CATSRRTGEYPQLLNTEAFF
CDR3 DNA: TGTGCCACCAGCAGGCGGACAGGGGAATACCCTCAACTTCTGAACACTGAAGCTTTCTTT

V gene: TRBV5-1
J gene: TRBJ2-5
D gene: -
clone size: -
CDR3 protein: CASSLVLGSGTQYF
CDR3 DNA: TGCGCCAGCAGCTTGGTCTTAGGGAGCGGGACCCAGTACTTC

V gene: TRBV7-9
J gene: TRBJ2-1
D gene: -
clone size: -
CDR3 protein: CASSLAGGAGNEQFF
CDR3 DNA: TGTGCCAGCAGCTTAGCGGGAGGTGCGGGGAATGAGCAGTTCTTC

V gene: TRBV19
J gene: TRBJ2-1
D gene: TRBD1
clone size: -
CDR3 protein: CASKQVGQGYNEQFF
CDR3 DNA: TGTGCCAGTAAACAGGTGGGACAGGGCTACAATGAGCAGTTCTTC

V gene: TRBV18
J gene: TRBJ1-3
D gene: -
clone size: -
CDR3 protein: CASSPSDSSGNTIYF
CDR3 DNA: TGTGCCAGCTCACCCTCCGACAGCTCTGGAAACACCATATATTTT

V gene: TRBV7-2
J gene: TRBJ2-2
D gene: -
clone size: -
CDR3 protein: CASSFSTGELFF
CDR3 DNA: TGTGCCAGCAGCTTTAGCACCGGGGAGCTGTTTTTT

V gene: TRBV25-1
J gene: TRBJ1-2
D gene: -
clone size: once
CDR3 protein: CASSDLSRGYGYTF
CDR3 DNA: TGTGCCAGCAGTGACTTGTCCAGGGGATATGGCTACACCTTC

V gene: TRBV5-5
J gene: TRBJ2-7
D gene: TRBD1
clone size: few
CDR3 protein: CASSRDRGPSYEQYF
CDR3 DNA: TGTGCCAGCAGCAGGGACAGGGGCCCATCCTACGAGCAGTACTTC

V gene: TRBV28
J gene: TRBJ2-1
D gene: TRBD2
clone size: -
CDR3 protein: CASSSGTGLAAGNEQFF
CDR3 DNA: TGTGCCAGCAGTTCGGGGACAGGACTAGCGGCGGGGAATGAGCAGTTCTTC

V gene: TRBV30
J gene: TRBJ2-7
D gene: TRBD2
clone size: -
CDR3 protein: CAWSGAGGLGYEQYF
CDR3 DNA: TGTGCCTGGAGTGGGGCGGGGGGGTTAGGATACGAGCAGTACTTC

V gene: TRBV28
J gene: TRBJ2-1
D gene: TRBD2
clone size: -
CDR3 protein: CASSFSASGSHEQFF
CDR3 DNA: TGTGCCAGCAGTTTTTCTGCTAGCGGGAGCCATGAGCAGTTCTTC

V gene: TRBV5-4
J gene: TRBJ2-4
D gene: -
clone size: -
CDR3 protein: CASSLLEGYNIQYF
CDR3 DNA: TGTGCCAGCAGCTTGCTAGAGGGATATAACATTCAGTACTTC

V gene: TRBV19
J gene: TRBJ2-3
D gene: TRBD2
clone size: -
CDR3 protein: CASDGGGNTQYF
CDR3 DNA: TGTGCCAGTGACGGCGGGGGGAATACGCAGTATTTT

V gene: TRBV3-1/TRBV3-2
J gene: TRBJ2-3
D gene: TRBD2
clone size: -
CDR3 protein: CASSQEGPGLAGLTQYF
CDR3 DNA: TGTGCCAGCAGCCAAGAGGGACCGGGACTAGCGGGGTTAACGCAGTATTTT

V gene: TRBV10-3
J gene: TRBJ2-7
D gene: TRBD2
clone size: few
CDR3 protein: CAISESKLGLAGSPVSTSTYF
CDR3 DNA: TGTGCCATCAGTGAGTCGAAACTAGGGCTAGCGGGGTCTCCAGTATCTACGAGCACGTACTTC

V gene: TRBV6-1
J gene: TRBJ1-4
D gene: -
clone size: -
CDR3 protein: CASSETVQVLGEKLFF
CDR3 DNA: TGTGCCAGCAGTGAAACTGTTCAGGTTTTAGGAGAAAAACTGTTTTTT

V gene: TRBV6-1
J gene: TRBJ2-5
D gene: -
clone size: -
CDR3 protein: CASSEGPSAGTQYF
CDR3 DNA: TGTGCCAGCAGTGAAGGGCCCTCCGCAGGGACCCAGTACTTC

V gene: TRBV5-4
J gene: TRBJ1-1
D gene: TRBD1
clone size: -
CDR3 protein: CASSFTQGSTEAFF
CDR3 DNA: TGTGCCAGCAGCTTCACACAGGGGTCCACTGAAGCTTTCTTT

V gene: TRBV3-1/TRBV3-2
J gene: TRBJ2-3
D gene: -
clone size: -
CDR3 protein: CASSQLQALPTDTQYF
CDR3 DNA: TGTGCCAGCAGTCAACTACAGGCCTTACCCACAGATACGCAGTATTTT

V gene: TRBV18
J gene: TRBJ2-2
D gene: -
clone size: -
CDR3 protein: CASSPRAGRTGELFF
CDR3 DNA: TGTGCCAGCTCACCTCGAGCAGGGAGGACCGGGGAGCTGTTTTTT

V gene: TRBV24-1
J gene: TRBJ2-7
D gene: TRBD1
clone size: -
CDR3 protein: CATSDSSPGQGFYEQYF
CDR3 DNA: TGTGCCACCAGTGATAGCTCCCCGGGACAGGGCTTCTACGAGCAGTACTTC

V gene: TRBV5-6
J gene: TRBJ1-2
D gene: TRBD1
clone size: -
CDR3 protein: CASSLSGTGGDYGYTF
CDR3 DNA: TGTGCCAGCAGCTTGTCGGGGACAGGGGGCGACTATGGCTACACCTTC

V gene: TRBV10-3
J gene: TRBJ2-1
D gene: -
clone size: -
CDR3 protein: CAISSGNYNEQFF
CDR3 DNA: TGTGCCATCAGTAGCGGAAACTACAATGAGCAGTTCTTC

V gene: TRBV6-1
J gene: TRBJ2-7
D gene: -
clone size: -
CDR3 protein: CASSEAMAGKSF
CDR3 DNA: TGTGCCAGCAGTGAAGCGATGGCAGGGAAGAGTTTC

V gene: TRBV5-1
J gene: TRBJ1-6
D gene: TRBD1
clone size: -
CDR3 protein: CASRRTGGSYSPLHF
CDR3 DNA: TGCGCCAGCAGGAGGACAGGGGGCTCCTATTCACCCCTCCACTTT

V gene: TRBV2
J gene: TRBJ2-1
D gene: -
clone size: -
CDR3 protein: CASKYSLTANEQFF
CDR3 DNA: TGTGCCAGCAAATACTCATTGACAGCAAATGAGCAGTTCTTC

V gene: TRBV18
J gene: TRBJ1-5
D gene: TRBD1
clone size: -
CDR3 protein: CASSLNPRTGHQPQHF
CDR3 DNA: TGTGCCAGCTCCCTGAACCCTCGGACAGGGCATCAGCCCCAGCATTTT

V gene: TRBV6-5
J gene: TRBJ1-5
D gene: -
clone size: -
CDR3 protein: CASRRNRYQPQHF
CDR3 DNA: TGTGCCAGCAGGCGGAACCGGTATCAGCCCCAGCATTTT

V gene: TRBV28
J gene: TRBJ2-7
D gene: -
clone size: once
CDR3 protein: CASSFPGYEQYF
CDR3 DNA: TGTGCCAGCAGTTTTCCCGGGTACGAGCAGTACTTC

V gene: TRBV30
J gene: TRBJ2-3
D gene: TRBD1
clone size: -
CDR3 protein: CAWSDQGASTDTQYF
CDR3 DNA: TGTGCCTGGAGCGATCAGGGGGCAAGCACAGATACGCAGTATTTT

V gene: TRBV14
J gene: TRBJ2-7
D gene: TRBD2
clone size: -
CDR3 protein: CASSPTHGGGEQYF
CDR3 DNA: TGTGCCAGCAGCCCCACACACGGGGGGGGCGAGCAGTACTTC

V gene: TRBV5-1
J gene: TRBJ1-2
D gene: TRBD1
clone size: -
CDR3 protein: CASSLLEGADGYTF
CDR3 DNA: TGCGCCAGCAGCTTGTTGGAGGGGGCCGATGGCTACACCTTC

V gene: TRBV6-6
J gene: TRBJ2-7
D gene: -
clone size: -
CDR3 protein: CASSYKSPFLGGEQYF
CDR3 DNA: TGTGCCAGCAGTTACAAGTCCCCATTTTTGGGGGGTGAGCAGTACTTC

V gene: TRBV5-5
J gene: TRBJ2-1
D gene: TRBD1
clone size: -
CDR3 protein: CASSLDRGTYNEQFF
CDR3 DNA: TGTGCCAGCAGCTTGGACAGGGGTACCTACAATGAGCAGTTCTTC

V gene: TRBV5-6
J gene: TRBJ1-2
D gene: -
clone size: few
CDR3 protein: CASSSWAHYGYTF
CDR3 DNA: TGTGCCAGCAGCTCCTGGGCGCACTATGGCTACACCTTC

V gene: TRBV12-3/TRBV12-4
J gene: TRBJ1-2
D gene: -
clone size: -
CDR3 protein: CASSLGRNYGYTF
CDR3 DNA: TGTGCCAGCAGTTTAGGCAGGAACTATGGCTACACCTTC

V gene: TRBV9
J gene: TRBJ2-3
D gene: TRBD1
clone size: -
CDR3 protein: CASSVGASGTGGGTQYF
CDR3 DNA: TGTGCCAGCAGCGTAGGGGCCAGCGGGACAGGGGGAGGTACGCAGTATTTT

V gene: TRBV5-1
J gene: TRBJ2-2
D gene: TRBD2
clone size: few
CDR3 protein: CASSLPGTSTTGELFF
CDR3 DNA: TGCGCCAGCAGCCTTCCCGGGACTAGTACCACCGGGGAGCTGTTTTTT

V gene: TRBV6-2/TRBV6-3
J gene: TRBJ1-5
D gene: -
clone size: -
CDR3 protein: CASSLQGWGQPQHF
CDR3 DNA: TGTGCCAGCAGTCTACAGGGTTGGGGACAGCCCCAGCATTTT

V gene: TRBV5-1
J gene: TRBJ2-3
D gene: -
clone size: -
CDR3 protein: CASSPQGNTQYF
CDR3 DNA: TGCGCCAGCAGCCCCCAGGGGAATACGCAGTATTTT